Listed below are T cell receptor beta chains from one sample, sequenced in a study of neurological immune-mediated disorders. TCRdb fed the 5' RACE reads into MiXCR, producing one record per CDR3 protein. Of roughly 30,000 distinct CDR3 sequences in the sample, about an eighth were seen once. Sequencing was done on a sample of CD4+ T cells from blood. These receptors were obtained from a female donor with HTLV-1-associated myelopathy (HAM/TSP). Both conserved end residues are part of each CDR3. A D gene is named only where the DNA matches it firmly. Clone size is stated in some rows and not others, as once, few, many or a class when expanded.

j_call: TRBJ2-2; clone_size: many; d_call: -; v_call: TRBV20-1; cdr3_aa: CSARQSQKPGELFF; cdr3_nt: TGCAGTGCTAGACAGTCCCAAAAGCCCGGGGAGCTGTTTTTT
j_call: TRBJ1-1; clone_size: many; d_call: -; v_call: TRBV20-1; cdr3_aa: CSAQSSGNTEAFF; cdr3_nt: TGCAGTGCTCAAAGTTCGGGGAACACTGAAGCTTTCTTT
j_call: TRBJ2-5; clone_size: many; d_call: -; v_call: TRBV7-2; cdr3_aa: CASSWGPGQGETQYF; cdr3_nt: TGTGCCAGCAGCTGGGGGCCCGGTCAGGGAGAGACCCAGTACTTC
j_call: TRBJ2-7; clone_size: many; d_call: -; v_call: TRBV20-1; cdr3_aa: CSARGETGGNHF; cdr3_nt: TGCAGTGCTAGAGGGGAAACAGGAGGAAACCACTTC
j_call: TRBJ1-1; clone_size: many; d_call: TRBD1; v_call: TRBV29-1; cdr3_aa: CSAAGTGGHTEAFF; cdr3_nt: TGCAGCGCCGCAGGGACAGGGGGCCACACTGAAGCTTTCTTT
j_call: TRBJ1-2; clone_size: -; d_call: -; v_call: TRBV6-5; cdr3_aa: CASSYSRRGYGYTF; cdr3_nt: TGTGCCAGCAGTTACTCGCGGCGGGGCTATGGCTACACCTTC
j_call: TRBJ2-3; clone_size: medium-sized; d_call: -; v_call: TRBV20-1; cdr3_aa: CSAPTWGGSTDTQYF; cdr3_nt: TGCAGTGCCCCCACCTGGGGCGGATCCACAGATACGCAGTATTTT
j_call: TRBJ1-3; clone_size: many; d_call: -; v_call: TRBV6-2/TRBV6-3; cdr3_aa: CATRTYLGNTIYF; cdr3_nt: TGTGCCACCAGGACATACCTTGGAAACACCATATATTTT
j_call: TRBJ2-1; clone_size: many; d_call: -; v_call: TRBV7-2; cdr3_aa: CASSLAPTAGHNEQFF; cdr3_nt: TGTGCCAGCAGCTTAGCCCCCACGGCGGGGCACAATGAGCAGTTCTTC
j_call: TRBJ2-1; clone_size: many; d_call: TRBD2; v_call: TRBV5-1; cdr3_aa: CASSTPLTSGGPKSSYNEQFF; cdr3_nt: TGCGCCAGCAGCACTCCTTTGACTAGCGGGGGCCCTAAAAGCTCCTACAATGAGCAGTTCTTC
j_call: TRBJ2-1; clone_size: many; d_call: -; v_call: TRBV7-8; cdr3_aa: CASSPRQAANEQFF; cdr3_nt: TGTGCCAGCAGCCCCCGTCAGGCTGCCAATGAGCAGTTCTTC
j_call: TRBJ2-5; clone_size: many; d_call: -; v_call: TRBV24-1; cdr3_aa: CATSEHDSGLETQYF; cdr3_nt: TGTGCCACCAGTGAACACGACTCAGGGTTGGAGACCCAGTACTTC
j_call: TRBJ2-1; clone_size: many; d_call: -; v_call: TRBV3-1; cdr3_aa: CASSQDRGSSYNEQFF; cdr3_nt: TGTGCCAGCAGCCAAGATCGGGGGAGCTCCTACAATGAGCAGTTCTTC
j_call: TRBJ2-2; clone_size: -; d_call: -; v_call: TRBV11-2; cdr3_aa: CASSSFSANTGELFF; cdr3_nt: TGTGCCAGCAGCTCCTTTTCCGCGAACACCGGGGAGCTGTTTTTT
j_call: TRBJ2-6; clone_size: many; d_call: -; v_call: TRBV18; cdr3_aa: CASSFSSRAHHSGANVLTF; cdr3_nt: TGTGCCAGCTCATTTTCTAGCAGGGCCCACCACTCTGGGGCCAACGTCCTGACTTTC
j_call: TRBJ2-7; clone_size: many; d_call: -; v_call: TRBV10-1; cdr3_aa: CASSESWGTGEQYF; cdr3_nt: TGCGCCAGCAGTGAGTCGTGGGGGACGGGCGAGCAGTACTTC
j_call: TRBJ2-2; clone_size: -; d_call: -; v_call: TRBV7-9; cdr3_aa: CASSTGELSF; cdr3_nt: TGTGCCAGCAGTACCGGGGAGCTTTCTTTT
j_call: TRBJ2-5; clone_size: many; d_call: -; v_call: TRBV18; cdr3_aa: CASSPQETQYF; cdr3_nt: TGTGCCAGCTCACCCCAAGAGACCCAGTACTTC
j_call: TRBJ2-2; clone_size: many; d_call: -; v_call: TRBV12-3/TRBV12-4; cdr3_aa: CASSQDYTGELFF; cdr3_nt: TGTGCCAGCAGTCAGGACTACACCGGGGAGCTGTTTTTT
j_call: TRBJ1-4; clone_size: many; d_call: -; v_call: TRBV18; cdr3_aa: CASSPDSNEKLFF; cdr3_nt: TGTGCCAGCTCACCAGACAGTAATGAAAAACTGTTTTTT
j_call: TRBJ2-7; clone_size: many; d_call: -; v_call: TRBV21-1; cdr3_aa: CASSKGVRADSSYEQYF; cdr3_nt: TGTGCCAGCAGCAAAGGAGTCAGGGCGGATAGCTCCTACGAGCAGTACTTC
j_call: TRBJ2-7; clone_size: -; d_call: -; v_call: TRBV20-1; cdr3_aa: CSSRVAVHTYEQYF; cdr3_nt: TGCAGTTCTAGAGTAGCGGTACACACCTACGAGCAGTACTTC
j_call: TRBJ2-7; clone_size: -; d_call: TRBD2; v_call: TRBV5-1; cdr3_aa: CASSYLGTSSYEQYF; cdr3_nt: TGCGCCAGCAGCTATCTCGGGACTAGCTCCTACGAGCAGTACTTC
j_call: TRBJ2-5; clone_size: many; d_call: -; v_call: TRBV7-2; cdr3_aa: CASSSESETQYF; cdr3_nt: TGTGCCAGCAGCTCAGAATCGGAGACCCAGTACTTC
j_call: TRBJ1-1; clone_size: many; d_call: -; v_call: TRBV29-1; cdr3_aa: CSATGRWGTEAFF; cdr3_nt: TGCAGCGCGACGGGCAGATGGGGCACTGAAGCTTTCTTT
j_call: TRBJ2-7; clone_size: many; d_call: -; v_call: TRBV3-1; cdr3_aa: CASSQEMWDYEQYF; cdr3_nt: TGTGCCAGCAGCCAAGAAATGTGGGACTACGAGCAGTACTTC
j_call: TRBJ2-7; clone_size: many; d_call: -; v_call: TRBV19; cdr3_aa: CRDRPGHYSYEQYF; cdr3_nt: TGTCGAGATCGGCCGGGACACTACTCCTACGAGCAGTACTTC
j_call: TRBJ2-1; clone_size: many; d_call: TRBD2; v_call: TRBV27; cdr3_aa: CAISGRVGNEQFF; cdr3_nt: TGTGCCATTTCAGGGAGGGTGGGCAATGAGCAGTTCTTC
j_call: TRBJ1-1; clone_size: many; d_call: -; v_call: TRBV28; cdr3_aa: CASRNPLGGTEAFF; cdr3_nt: TGTGCCAGCAGAAACCCATTAGGAGGCACTGAAGCTTTCTTT
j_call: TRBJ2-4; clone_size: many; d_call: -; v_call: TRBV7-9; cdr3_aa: CASSLGLLENIQYF; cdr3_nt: TGTGCCAGCAGCTTAGGATTGTTAGAAAACATTCAGTACTTC
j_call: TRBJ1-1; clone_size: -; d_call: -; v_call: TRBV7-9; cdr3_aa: CASRFSSGDLVEAFF; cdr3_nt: TGTGCCAGCAGATTTTCGTCAGGGGACTTAGTTGAAGCTTTCTTT
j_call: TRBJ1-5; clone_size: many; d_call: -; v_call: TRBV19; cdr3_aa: CASSWLSDQPQHF; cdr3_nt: TGTGCCAGTAGTTGGTTGTCAGATCAGCCCCAGCATTTT
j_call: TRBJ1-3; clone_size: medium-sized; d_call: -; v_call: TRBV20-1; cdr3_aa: CSARTSGNTIYF; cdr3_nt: TGCAGTGCTAGAACTTCTGGAAACACCATATATTTT
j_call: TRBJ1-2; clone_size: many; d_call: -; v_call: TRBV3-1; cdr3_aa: CASSQGVISGQNYGYTF; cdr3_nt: TGTGCCAGCAGCCAAGGGGTAATTTCGGGCCAGAACTATGGCTACACCTTC
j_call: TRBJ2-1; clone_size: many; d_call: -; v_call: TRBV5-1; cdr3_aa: CASSLEGDSYNEQFF; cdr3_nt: TGCGCCAGCAGCTTAGAGGGAGACTCCTACAATGAGCAGTTCTTC
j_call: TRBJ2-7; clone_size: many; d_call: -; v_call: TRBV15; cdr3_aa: CATSAHRSIQYEQYF; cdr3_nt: TGTGCCACCAGCGCACACCGAAGTATTCAGTACGAGCAGTACTTC
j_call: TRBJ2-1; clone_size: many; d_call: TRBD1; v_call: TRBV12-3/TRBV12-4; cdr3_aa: CASSPGQGLHNEQFF; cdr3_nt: TGTGCCAGCAGTCCAGGACAGGGGCTACACAATGAGCAGTTCTTC
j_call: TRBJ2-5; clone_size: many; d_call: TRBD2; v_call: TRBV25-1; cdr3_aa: CASSDAAGGSQETQYF; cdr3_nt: TGTGCCAGCAGTGATGCAGCGGGAGGTTCTCAAGAGACCCAGTACTTC
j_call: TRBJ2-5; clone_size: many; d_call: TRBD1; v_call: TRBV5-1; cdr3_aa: CASSLDRGRETQYF; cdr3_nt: TGCGCCAGCAGCTTGGACAGGGGGCGAGAGACCCAGTACTTC
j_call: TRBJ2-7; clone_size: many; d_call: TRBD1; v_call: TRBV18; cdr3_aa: CASSRGQRDYEQYF; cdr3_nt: TGTGCCAGCTCACGGGGACAGAGAGACTACGAGCAGTACTTC
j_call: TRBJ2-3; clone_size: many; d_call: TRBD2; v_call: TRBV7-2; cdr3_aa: CASSPGTSDYTDTQYF; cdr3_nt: TGTGCCAGCAGCCCCGGGACTAGCGACTACACAGATACGCAGTATTTT
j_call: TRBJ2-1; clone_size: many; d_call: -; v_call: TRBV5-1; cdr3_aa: CASSLTVSSYNEQFF; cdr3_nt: TGCGCCAGCAGCTTGACGGTCAGCTCCTACAATGAGCAGTTCTTC
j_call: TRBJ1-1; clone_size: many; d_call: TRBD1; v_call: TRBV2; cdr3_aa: CASRSGGLNTEAFF; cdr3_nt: TGTGCCAGCAGGTCAGGGGGCTTGAACACTGAAGCTTTCTTT
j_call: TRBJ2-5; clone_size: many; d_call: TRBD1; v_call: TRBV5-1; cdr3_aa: CASSEDREGTQYF; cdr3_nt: TGCGCCAGCAGCGAGGACAGGGAAGGGACCCAGTACTTC
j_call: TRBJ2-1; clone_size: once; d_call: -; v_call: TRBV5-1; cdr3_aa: CASSLGVGSYYNEQFF; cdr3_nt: TGCGCCAGCAGCTTGGGGGTGGGGAGCTACTACAATGAGCAGTTCTTC
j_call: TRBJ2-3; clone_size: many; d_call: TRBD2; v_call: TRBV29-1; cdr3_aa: CSAGRSGPDTQYF; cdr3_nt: TGCAGCGCCGGGAGGTCGGGGCCAGATACGCAGTATTTT
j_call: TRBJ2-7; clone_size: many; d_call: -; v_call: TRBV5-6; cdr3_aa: CASARLRGEQYF; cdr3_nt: TGTGCCAGCGCACGGCTACGGGGCGAGCAGTACTTC
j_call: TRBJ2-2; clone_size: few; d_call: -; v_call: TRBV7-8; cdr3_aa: CASSLAGRNTGELFF; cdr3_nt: TGTGCCAGCAGCTTAGCTGGAAGGAACACCGGGGAGCTGTTTTTT
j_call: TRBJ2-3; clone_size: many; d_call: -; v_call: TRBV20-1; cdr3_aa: CSARPGGTDTQYF; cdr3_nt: TGCAGTGCTAGACCGGGGGGCACAGATACGCAGTATTTT
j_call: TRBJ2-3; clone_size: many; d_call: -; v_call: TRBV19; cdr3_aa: CARGGPLRGGYGTDTQYF; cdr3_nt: TGTGCCAGGGGGGGACCACTTCGGGGCGGGTATGGCACAGATACGCAGTATTTT
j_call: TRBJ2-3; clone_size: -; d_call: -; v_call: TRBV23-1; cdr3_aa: CASSPLQQDTQYF; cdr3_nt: TGCGCCAGCAGTCCGCTCCAGCAAGATACGCAGTATTTT
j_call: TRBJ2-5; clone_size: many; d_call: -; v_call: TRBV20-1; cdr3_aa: CSARVQGGQETQYF; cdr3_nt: TGCAGTGCTAGAGTACAGGGGGGGCAAGAGACCCAGTACTTC
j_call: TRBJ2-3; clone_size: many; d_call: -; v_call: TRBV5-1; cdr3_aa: CASSLDTPSTDTQYF; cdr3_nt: TGCGCCAGCAGCTTGGACACTCCTAGCACAGATACGCAGTATTTT
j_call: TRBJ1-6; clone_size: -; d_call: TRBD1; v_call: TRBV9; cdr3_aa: CASRRTGCANSPLHF; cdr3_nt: TGTGCCAGCAGACGGACAGGGTGCGCGAATTCACCCCTCCACTTT
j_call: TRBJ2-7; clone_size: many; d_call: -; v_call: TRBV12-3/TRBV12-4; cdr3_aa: CASKGGYEQYF; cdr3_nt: TGTGCCAGCAAAGGGGGGTACGAGCAGTACTTC
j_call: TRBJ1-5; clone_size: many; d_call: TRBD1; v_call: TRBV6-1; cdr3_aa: CASRSDREQPQHF; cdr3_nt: TGTGCCAGCAGATCCGACAGGGAACAGCCCCAGCATTTT
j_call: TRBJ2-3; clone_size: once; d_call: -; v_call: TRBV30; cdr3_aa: CAWSAKGSTDTQYF; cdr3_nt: TGTGCCTGGAGTGCGAAGGGTAGCACAGATACGCAGTATTTT
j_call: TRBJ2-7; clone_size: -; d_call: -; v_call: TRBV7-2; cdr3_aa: CASSFPAGEQYF; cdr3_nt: TGTGCCAGCAGCTTTCCTGCGGGCGAGCAGTACTTC
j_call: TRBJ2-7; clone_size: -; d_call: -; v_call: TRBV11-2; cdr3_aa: CASSLLGGRDEQYF; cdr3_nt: TGTGCCAGCAGCTTATTGGGGGGCAGGGACGAGCAGTACTTC